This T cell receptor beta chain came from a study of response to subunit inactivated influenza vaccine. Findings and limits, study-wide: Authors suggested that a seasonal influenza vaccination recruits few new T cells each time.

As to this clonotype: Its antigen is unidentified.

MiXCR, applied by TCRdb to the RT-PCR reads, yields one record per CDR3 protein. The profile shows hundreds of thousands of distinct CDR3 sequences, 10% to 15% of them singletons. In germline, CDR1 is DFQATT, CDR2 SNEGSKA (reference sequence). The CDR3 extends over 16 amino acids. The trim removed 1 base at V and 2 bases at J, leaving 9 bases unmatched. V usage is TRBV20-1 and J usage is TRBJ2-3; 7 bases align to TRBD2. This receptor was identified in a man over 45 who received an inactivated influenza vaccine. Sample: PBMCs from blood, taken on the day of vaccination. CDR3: CSARAGLGANTDTQYF. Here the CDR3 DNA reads TGCAGTGCTAGAGCTGGACTAGGCGCCAACACAGATACGCAGTATTTT.